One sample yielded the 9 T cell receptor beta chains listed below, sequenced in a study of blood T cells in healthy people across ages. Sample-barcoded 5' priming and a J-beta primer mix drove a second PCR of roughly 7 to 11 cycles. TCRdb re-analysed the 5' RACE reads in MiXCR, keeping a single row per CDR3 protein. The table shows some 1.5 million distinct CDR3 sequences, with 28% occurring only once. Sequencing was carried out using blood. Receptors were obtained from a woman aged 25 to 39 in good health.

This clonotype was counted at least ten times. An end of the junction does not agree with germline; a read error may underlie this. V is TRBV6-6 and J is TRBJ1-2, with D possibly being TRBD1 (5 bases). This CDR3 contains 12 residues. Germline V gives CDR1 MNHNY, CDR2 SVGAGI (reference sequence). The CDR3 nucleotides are TGTGCCGGCAGCCCAGGGAACTATGGCTACACCTTC. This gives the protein CAGSPGNYGYTF.

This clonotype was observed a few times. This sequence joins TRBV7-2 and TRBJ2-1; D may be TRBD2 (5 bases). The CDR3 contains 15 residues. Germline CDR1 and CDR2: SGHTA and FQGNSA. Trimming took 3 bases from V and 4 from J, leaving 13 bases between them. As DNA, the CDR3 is TGTGCCAGCAGCTTGCGGAGGACTGGGTACAATGAGCAGTTCTTC. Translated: CASSLRRTGYNEQFF.

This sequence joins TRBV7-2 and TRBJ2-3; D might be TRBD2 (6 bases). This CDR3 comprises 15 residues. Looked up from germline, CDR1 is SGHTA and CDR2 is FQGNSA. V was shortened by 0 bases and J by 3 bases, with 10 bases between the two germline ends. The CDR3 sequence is CASSLAGLKTDTQYF. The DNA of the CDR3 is TGTGCCAGCAGCTTAGCTGGACTAAAAACAGATACGCAGTATTTT.

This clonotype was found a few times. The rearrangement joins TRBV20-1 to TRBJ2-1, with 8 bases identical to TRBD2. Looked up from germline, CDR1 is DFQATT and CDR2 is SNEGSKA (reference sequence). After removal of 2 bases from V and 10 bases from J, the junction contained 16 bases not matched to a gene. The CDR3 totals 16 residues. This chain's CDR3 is CSARFPTSVNFGEQFF. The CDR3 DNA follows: TGCAGTGCTAGATTTCCGACTAGCGTCAATTTTGGCGAGCAGTTCTTC.

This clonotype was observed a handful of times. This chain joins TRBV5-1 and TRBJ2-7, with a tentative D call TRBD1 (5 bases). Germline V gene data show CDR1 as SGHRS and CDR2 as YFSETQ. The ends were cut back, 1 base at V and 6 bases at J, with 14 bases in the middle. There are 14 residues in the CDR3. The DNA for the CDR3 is TGCGCCAGCAGCTTGAGCCTCAGGGTAGGCGAGCAGTACTTC. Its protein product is CASSLSLRVGEQYF.

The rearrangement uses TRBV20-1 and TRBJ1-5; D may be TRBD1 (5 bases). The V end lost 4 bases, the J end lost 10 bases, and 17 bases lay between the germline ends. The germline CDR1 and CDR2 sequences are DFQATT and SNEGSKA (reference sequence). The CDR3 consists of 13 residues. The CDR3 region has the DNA TGCAGTGCTACAACGGGACGGGGAAGACCCCAGCATTTT. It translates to CSATTGRGRPQHF.

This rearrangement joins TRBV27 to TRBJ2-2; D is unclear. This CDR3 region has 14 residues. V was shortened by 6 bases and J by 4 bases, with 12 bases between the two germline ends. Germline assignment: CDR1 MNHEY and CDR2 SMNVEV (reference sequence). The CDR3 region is CASSGQRGTGELFF. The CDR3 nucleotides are TGTGCCAGCAGCGGGCAACGCGGCACCGGGGAGCTGTTTTTT.

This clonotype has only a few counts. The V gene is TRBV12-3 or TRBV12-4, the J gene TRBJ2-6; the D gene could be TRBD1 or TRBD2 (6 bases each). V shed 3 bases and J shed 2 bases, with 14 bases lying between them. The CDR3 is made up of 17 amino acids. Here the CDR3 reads CASSLWGAAAGANVLTF. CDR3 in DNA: TGTGCCAGCAGTTTGTGGGGGGCTGCGGCTGGGGCCAACGTCCTGACTTTC.

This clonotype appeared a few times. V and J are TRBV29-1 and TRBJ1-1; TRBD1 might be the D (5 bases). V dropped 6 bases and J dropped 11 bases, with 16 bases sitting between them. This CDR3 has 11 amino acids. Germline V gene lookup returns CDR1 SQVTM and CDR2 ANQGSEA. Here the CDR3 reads CSVDSVEGAFF. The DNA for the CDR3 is TGCAGCGTCGACAGCGTTGAAGGGGCTTTCTTT.